This T cell receptor (beta chain) was sequenced in a study of blood T cell repertoires in COVID-19 (dated by TCRdb to 2019 to 2021). With respect to the entire study: Samples covering the acute and convalescent phases of COVID-19 were provided by collaborators in the United States, Italy and Spain. The material from the prospective study consisted of cDNA or gDNA derived from T cells, B-cell-depleted T cells, or PBMCs. The dataset comprised deeply sampled blood TCRbeta repertoires from subjects exposed to, actively infected with, or recovered from COVID-19. The repertoires were released in a freely available public database intended as a resource for research on the immune response to SARS-CoV-2. The samples were drawn from the first 160 participants of the ongoing ImmuneRACE study and from 1,254 subjects provided by 6 global collaborators. Nearly every sample came with metadata listing a de-identified subject ID, COVID-19 status, age in years and sex. Where available, HLA class I and class II types were taken from metadata supplied by the sample provider and were not determined by assay-based typing.

General study outcomes and caveats: Clinical and demographic metadata were provided uncurated, with the amount varying by source and participant.

The immunoSEQ Assay, a bias-controlled multiplex PCR, was used to amplify TCRbeta CDR3 regions from genomic DNA. Under the source paper's analysis protocol: The number of nucleated cells in each sample was estimated by amplification of reference gene primers within the assay. Sequence reads were collapsed and filtered to measure the absolute abundance of every unique TCRbeta CDR3 rearrangement. For each sample, productive Simpson clonality was calculated by taking the square root of Simpson's diversity index across productive rearrangements. Sourced from immuneACCESS, this table was stored by TCRdb with only in-frame sequences that have V and J called. A share of the clones is absent; for the studies checked, an unresolved V gene accounts for under half, and the remainder has no known explanation. The V and J calls and clone size are taken from that table; D and trimming were inferred from the DNA. Across this sample there are about 74,000 clones, with over 75% seen only once. The ten largest clones represent 29% of the sample.

The germline V gene supplies CDR1 SGHNT and CDR2 YENEEA. The CDR3 runs 15 residues from the cysteine to the phenylalanine. Here the CDR3 DNA is all that survives: 45 bases in frame from base 1. V is trimmed back by 5 bases and J by 4 bases, and the junction contains 3 bases that no gene match accounts for. Each collaborating institution followed its own protocols to collect whole blood in K2EDTA tubes. For TCRbeta analysis, collaborators shipped samples in one of three forms: frozen whole blood, isolated PBMCs, or DNA extracted from either of those sample types. A word on this clone: Its specific antigen is unknown. Per-base quality was not reported, and no clone a single base away is much larger than it.

This TCR was sampled from a woman of 80 years or more with active or convalescent COVID-19. Recombination joined TRBV11-3 with TRBJ2-1, and 12 junctional nucleotides match TRBD1. Sequences were obtained from peripheral blood. The DNA reads as follows: TGTGCCAGCAGCGGGACAGGGGGCGGGTACAATGAGCAGTTCTTC. This translates into CASSGTGGGYNEQFF.